The 19 T cell receptor beta chains below come from one sample, sequenced in a study of blood T cell repertoires in COVID-19. The table came from immunoSEQ multiplex PCR; TCRdb's copy has only in-frame clones and leaves some out. The data show about 300,000 clones, around nine tenths seen once. The sample comprised peripheral blood. These receptors were collected from a woman in her 30s with COVID-19, enrolled during active disease.

As DNA, the CDR3 is TGTGCCAGCAGTTATATGAGGGGGCAAGAGACCCAGTACTTC. It is translated as CASSYMRGQETQYF. The chain is built from TRBV6-5 and TRBJ2-5, with a possible D match to TRBD1 (6 bases). The V gene lost 3 bases and the J gene lost 2 bases, with 10 bases spanning the gap. This CDR3 region has 14 residues. Per germline, CDR1 MNHEY and CDR2 SVGAGI.

The chain carries TRBV6-5 and TRBJ1-1, with D possibly matching TRBD1 (5 bases). V lost 0 bases, J lost 0 bases, and 11 bases lay in between. The length of the CDR3 is 16 residues. Germline loops: CDR1 MNHEY, CDR2 SVGAGI. CDR3: CASSYSRGMVNTEAFF. The CDR3 nucleotides read TGTGCCAGCAGTTACTCAAGGGGAATGGTGAACACTGAAGCTTTCTTT.

The rearrangement links TRBV5-6 to TRBJ1-1, with unresolved D. Deletions cut 1 base from V and 0 bases from J, with 10 bases between. CDR1 and CDR2 from the germline V gene are SGHDT and YYEEEE. There are 15 residues in the CDR3. The CDR3 nucleotides read TGTGCCAGCAGCTTGTTGGGCCGTATGAACACTGAAGCTTTCTTT. It specifies CASSLLGRMNTEAFF.

J is TRBJ2-3 and V is TRBV7-2, with no clear D. V lost 5 bases, J lost 5 bases, and 11 bases lay in between. This CDR3 has 13 amino acids. CDR1 SGHTA and CDR2 FQGNSA come from the germline V gene. CDR3 nucleotide sequence: TGTGCCAGCAGCCCCAATGAGAAAGATACGCAGTATTTT. Amino acid sequence: CASSPNEKDTQYF. Together with reference TRBV7-2 and TRBJ2-3, the CDR3 gives the full variable domain: GAGVSQSPSNKVTEKGKDVELRCDPISGHTALYWYRQSLGQGLEFLIYFQGNSAPDKSGLPSDRFSAERTGGSVSTLTIQRTQQEDSAVYLCASSPNEKDTQYFGPGTRLTVL.

DNA for the CDR3: TGTGCCTGGAGAGGCAGGGGCGTGGAAGGCTACACCTTC. Protein: CAWRGRGVEGYTF. J is TRBJ1-2 and V is TRBV30; possible D gene TRBD1, 6 bases. This CDR3 spans 13 amino acids. V lost 3 bases and J 8 bases, leaving 16 bases between the germline ends. The germline CDR1 and CDR2 sequences are GTSNPN and SVGIG (reference sequence).

In this sample, this clone turned up a few times. V and J are TRBV15 and TRBJ2-5; TRBD2 matches 7 bases. Looked up from germline, CDR1 is LNHNV and CDR2 is YYDKDF (reference sequence). The CDR3 spans 14 residues. Germline trimming cut 5 bases from V and 3 bases from J; bases unmatched to any gene: 6. CDR3 nucleotides: TGTGCCACCAGCTTGCGACGGGGGGAAGAGACCCAGTACTTC. It is translated as CATSLRRGEETQYF.

The chain employs TRBV7-2 and TRBJ2-1, with TRBD2 identical over 8 bases. Unmatched junction bases numbered 13, after V lost 1 base and J lost 2 bases. The CDR3 extends over 19 amino acids. Germline-derived CDR1 and CDR2 are SGHTA and FQGNSA. CDR3 bases: TGTGCCAGCAGCTTAGTCCCAAATCACCAGCGGGGGCCCTACAATGAGCAGTTCTTC. Residues: CASSLVPNHQRGPYNEQFF. The full variable domain, its missing parts supplied by reference TRBV7-2 and TRBJ2-1, is GAGVSQSPSNKVTEKGKDVELRCDPISGHTALYWYRQSLGQGLEFLIYFQGNSAPDKSGLPSDRFSAERTGGSVSTLTIQRTQQEDSAVYLCASSLVPNHQRGPYNEQFFGPGTRLTVL.

In DNA, the CDR3 is TGTGCCAGCAGCTTCACCGTACAGGGTGAAGCTTTCTTT. The encoded protein is CASSFTVQGEAFF. This chain uses TRBV7-8 with TRBJ1-1; D is perhaps TRBD1 (6 bases). The length of the CDR3 is 13 residues. The germline V gene encodes CDR1 SGHVS and CDR2 FQNEAQ. Trimming shortened V by 3 bases and J by 7 bases, and 12 bases separated the two germline ends.

The chain is built from TRBV5-8 and TRBJ1-1, with D unclear. The CDR3 is made up of 15 amino acids. With 4 bases removed from V and 0 bases from J, the gap between germline ends came to 13 bases. The germline gives CDR1 SGHTS, CDR2 YDEGEE. This CDR3 reads CASSTHREMNTEAFF. The CDR3 DNA follows: TGTGCCAGCAGCACCCACAGAGAAATGAACACTGAAGCTTTCTTT.

The V and J genes are TRBV4-3 and TRBJ2-7; the match to TRBD2 covers 8 bases. CDR3 length: 16 residues. CDR1 and CDR2 from the germline V gene are LGHNA and YSLEER. V lost 1 base, J lost 2 bases, and 7 bases stayed unmatched. The CDR3 nucleotides are TGCGCCAGCAGCCAAGTAGGAGCGGGGGCCCCCTACGAGCAGTACTTC. Translating it yields CASSQVGAGAPYEQYF.

The J gene is TRBJ1-4, the V gene TRBV11-3; the D gene is possibly TRBD1 (6 bases). The V end was cut by 5 bases, the J end by 6 bases, with 16 bases between. In germline, CDR1 is SGHNT, CDR2 YENEEA. There are 15 residues in the CDR3. The DNA for the CDR3 is TGTGCCAGCAGCCCGGCAGGGGAGAAAGATGAAAAACTGTTTTTT. This codes for CASSPAGEKDEKLFF.

The chain carries TRBV10-2 and TRBJ1-1, with D hard to call. The CDR3 totals 13 residues. Germline V gene data show CDR1 as WSHSY and CDR2 as SAAADI. V was clipped by 2 bases and J by 4 bases, with 8 bases between them. The CDR3 is CASSEGGGTEAFF. The CDR3 coding sequence is TGCGCCAGCAGTGAGGGTGGCGGCACTGAAGCTTTCTTT.

Here the CDR3 DNA reads TGTGCCAGCAGCCCGCGGGGATTCTCTGGAAACACCATATATTTT. Amino acids: CASSPRGFSGNTIYF. The J gene is TRBJ1-3, the V gene TRBV11-2; D is ambiguous. The germline V gene has CDR1 SGHAT and CDR2 FQNNGV. The CDR3 is 15 residues long. V was shortened by 5 bases and J by 0 bases, with 11 bases between the two germline ends.

The rearrangement links TRBV5-1 to TRBJ2-3; a possible D gene is TRBD1 (5 bases). V was pared by 3 bases and J by 3 bases, with 11 bases between. This CDR3 region has 14 residues. Looked up from germline, CDR1 is SGHRS and CDR2 is YFSETQ. CDR3 in amino acids: CASSWSRGTDTQYF. CDR3 nucleotides: TGCGCCAGCAGCTGGAGTAGGGGTACAGATACGCAGTATTTT.

This clone has a handful of counts. V gene TRBV3-1 (or the pseudogene TRBV3-2) combines with J gene TRBJ1-6; 8 nucleotides line up with TRBD1. CDR3 size: 14 residues. J lost 9 bases, V lost 3 bases, and 4 bases had no gene match. Germline-derived CDR1 and CDR2 are LGHDT and YNNKEL (reference sequence). The DNA of the CDR3 is TGTGCCAGCAGCCAGGGACAGGTTAGTTCACCCCTCCACTTT. This codes for CASSQGQVSSPLHF.

The V call is TRBV2, the J call TRBJ1-2; D is ambiguous. There are 17 residues in the CDR3. Germline V gene lookup returns CDR1 SNHLY and CDR2 FYNNEI. V was cut by 1 base and J by 1 base, with 16 bases left in between. CDR3 region: CASSEGKMGTLNYGYTF. CDR3 DNA sequence: TGTGCCAGCAGTGAAGGAAAGATGGGCACCCTTAACTATGGCTACACCTTC.

The chain links TRBV9 to TRBJ1-6; 7 bases agree with TRBD1. The CDR3 consists of 14 residues. The germline CDR1 and CDR2 sequences are SGDLS and YYNGEE. Trimming removed 4 bases from V and 9 bases from J; junction bases left unmatched: 7. This CDR3 reads CASSPRQGSSPLHF. Here the CDR3 DNA reads TGTGCCAGCAGCCCAAGACAGGGTAGTTCACCCCTCCACTTT.

This clone was picked up a small number of times. The chain uses TRBV2 and TRBJ1-2; D unresolved. Germline CDR1 SNHLY, CDR2 FYNNEI. The CDR3 covers 14 residues. Between the trimmed V and J ends, which lost 6 bases and 8 bases, there was a span of 19 bases. This chain's CDR3 is CASSDTPALSGYTF. The CDR3 region has the DNA TGTGCCAGCAGCGACACACCAGCCCTTTCGGGCTACACCTTC. The variable domain in full, with the rest retrieved from reference TRBV2 and TRBJ1-2, is EPEVTQTPSHQVTQMGQEVILRCVPISNHLYFYWYRQILGQKVEFLVSFYNNEISEKSEIFDDQFSVERPDGSNFTLKIRSTKLEDSAMYFCASSDTPALSGYTFGSGTRLTVV.

This chain uses TRBV3-1 (or the pseudogene TRBV3-2) with TRBJ1-1; no clear D gene. Trimming removed 1 base from V and 0 bases from J, with 6 bases in between. The V gene's germline CDR1 is LGHDT and CDR2 YNNKEL (reference sequence). The CDR3 length is 14 residues. The CDR3 DNA follows: TGTGCCAGCAGCCAAGTGCTACTGAACACTGAAGCTTTCTTT. Protein product: CASSQVLLNTEAFF.